These T cell receptor beta chains were read from a single sample in a study of T cell responses to AZD1222 COVID-19 vaccine. Clones were sequenced by immunoSEQ multiplex PCR, and TCRdb holds only the in-frame ones, with some missing. Of approximately 88,000 clones in the sample, about 89% were seen once. The sequences come from peripheral blood, collected 28 days after the second AZD1222 dose. These receptors all come from an adult who received the AZD1222 COVID-19 vaccine. Each CDR3 is given with its conserved first and last residue. The order of the fields is D gene, J gene, clone size, V gene, CDR3 DNA, CDR3 protein. The D gene is left open where the match is weak. Expanded clones are given a class, and other clones once, few, many or no size at all.

>NA|TRBJ2-3|NA|TRBV5-4
TGTGCCAGCAGCTTGGCGGAGGGGGCAGATACGCAGTATTTT
CASSLAEGADTQYF
>TRBD1|TRBJ2-2|NA|TRBV5-5
TGTGCCAGCAGATCGGGACAGCCGAACACCGGGGAGCTGTTTTTT
CASRSGQPNTGELFF
>NA|TRBJ2-1|NA|TRBV15
TGTGCCACCAGCAGAGATCCTTACGGGGGGCAGAGCTCCTACAATGAGCAGTTCTTC
CATSRDPYGGQSSYNEQFF
>NA|TRBJ2-2|once|TRBV11-3
TGTGCCAGCAGCCCTAACACCGGGGAGCTGTTTTTT
CASSPNTGELFF
>NA|TRBJ1-5|NA|TRBV13
TGTGCCAGCAGCTCTCGGGGGGGCAATCAGCCCCAGCATTTT
CASSSRGGNQPQHF
>TRBD1|TRBJ1-5|NA|TRBV4-1
TGCGCCAGCAGCTCGGGACAGGGTACTGAGCCCCAGCATTTT
CASSSGQGTEPQHF
>NA|TRBJ1-6|NA|TRBV19
TGTGCCAGTAGTAATCCCAATTCACCCCTCCACTTT
CASSNPNSPLHF
>NA|TRBJ2-3|NA|TRBV3-1/TRBV3-2
TGTGCCAGCAGCCCCCGTACAGATACGCAGTATTTT
CASSPRTDTQYF
>NA|TRBJ2-6|NA|TRBV13
TGTGCCAGCAGCGCCCCGGGGCGCAGCTCTGGGGCCAACGTCCTGACTTTC
CASSAPGRSSGANVLTF
>NA|TRBJ2-6|NA|TRBV9
TGTGCCAGCAGCGGGGGGGGCTCCACCTCTGGGGCCAACGTCCTGACTTTC
CASSGGGSTSGANVLTF
>NA|TRBJ2-1|NA|TRBV27
TGTGCCAGCAGTTTTGGACTTTTCGCAGACAGCTCCTACAATGAGCAGTTCTTC
CASSFGLFADSSYNEQFF
>NA|TRBJ2-3|NA|TRBV25-1
TGTGCCAGCAGTGCCCCGGGTGAAGATACGCAGTATTTT
CASSAPGEDTQYF
>NA|TRBJ2-2|NA|TRBV24-1
TGTGCCACCAGTGATTTGTCCGGGGAGCTGTTTTTT
CATSDLSGELFF
>NA|TRBJ2-7|NA|TRBV6-6
TGTGCCAGCAGTTACGGGGACGGAGCCTACGAGCAGTACTTC
CASSYGDGAYEQYF
>NA|TRBJ1-5|NA|TRBV6-5
TGTGCCAGCAGTTTCAGGAGAGGTGGCAATCAGCCCCAGCATTTT
CASSFRRGGNQPQHF
>NA|TRBJ1-2|once|TRBV7-9
TGTGCCAGCAGCTTAAGTGAGACTAACTATGGCTACACCTTC
CASSLSETNYGYTF
>TRBD1|TRBJ1-2|NA|TRBV7-9
TGTGCCAGCAGCTTGGACAGGGAGGGCTACACCTTC
CASSLDREGYTF
>NA|TRBJ1-1|NA|TRBV6-5
TGTGCCAGCAGTTATATCGGGAACACTGAAGCTTTCTTT
CASSYIGNTEAFF
>NA|TRBJ2-1|NA|TRBV5-1
TGCGCCAGCAGCCGGACAGAGTACAATGAGCAGTTCTTC
CASSRTEYNEQFF
>NA|TRBJ1-6|NA|TRBV3-1/TRBV3-2
TGTGCCAGCAGTCCGGAACAGAGCTCCTATAATTCACCCCTCCACTTT
CASSPEQSSYNSPLHF
>TRBD2|TRBJ2-1|NA|TRBV11-2
TGTGCCAGCAGCTTAGCGCGGGGGGGCAATCGTGAGCAGTTCTTC
CASSLARGGNREQFF
>TRBD2|TRBJ2-1|NA|TRBV13
TGTGCCAGCAGCTTGTCTAGCGGGGTTTATGAGCAGTTCTTC
CASSLSSGVYEQFF
>NA|TRBJ1-1|NA|TRBV5-1
TGCGCCAGCAGCTTTGACAATACTAACACTGAAGCTTTCTTT
CASSFDNTNTEAFF
>NA|TRBJ2-2|NA|TRBV5-1
TGCGCCAGTGCATGGAGAGGGGACGGGGAGCTGTTTTTT
CASAWRGDGELFF
>TRBD1|TRBJ2-1|NA|TRBV5-1
TGCGCCAGCAATACAGGGGACTCCTACAATGAGCAGTTCTTC
CASNTGDSYNEQFF
>TRBD2|TRBJ2-3|NA|TRBV5-1
TGCGCCAGCAGCTTGACCCCACCGGACTCTAGCGGGGGAACAGATACGCAGTATTTT
CASSLTPPDSSGGTDTQYF
>NA|TRBJ1-5|NA|TRBV2
TGTGCCAGCGGTTTGGCAGACATCATGCCCCAGCATTTT
CASGLADIMPQHF
>NA|TRBJ2-1|NA|TRBV5-1
TGCGCCAGCAGCTTGTTCACAGGTAGTTCCTACAATGAGCAGTTCTTC
CASSLFTGSSYNEQFF
>NA|TRBJ2-2|NA|TRBV13
TGTGCCAGCAGCCTCCAGGTTACGAACACCGGGGAGCTGTTTTTT
CASSLQVTNTGELFF
>NA|TRBJ2-1|NA|TRBV18
TGTGCCAGCTCACCACCGCCTGGGAGAAATGAGCAGTTCTTC
CASSPPPGRNEQFF
>TRBD1|TRBJ2-7|NA|TRBV6-5
TGTGCCAGCAGTTCCATGGACAGGGGAGTTGAGCAGTACTTC
CASSSMDRGVEQYF
>NA|TRBJ1-2|NA|TRBV7-2
TGTGCCAGCGGGGAGGGATACGGCTACACCTTC
CASGEGYGYTF
>TRBD1|TRBJ1-5|many|TRBV15
TGTGCCACCAGCAGTGATCGACAGGGCAGGGTAGGAAATCAGCCCCAGCATTTT
CATSSDRQGRVGNQPQHF
>NA|TRBJ1-1|NA|TRBV27
TGTGCCAGCAGTTTAGGGCACACGGCTTTCTTT
CASSLGHTAFF
>NA|TRBJ2-7|NA|TRBV5-1
TGCGCCAGCAGCAACGGGGACTTCTACGAGCAGTACTTC
CASSNGDFYEQYF
>NA|TRBJ2-7|NA|TRBV5-5
TGTGCCAGCAGCATATACGACGAGCAGTACTTC
CASSIYDEQYF
>TRBD2|TRBJ2-1|NA|TRBV7-3
TGTGCCAGCAGCGCGGGACTAGTCTCCTACAATGAGCAGTTCTTC
CASSAGLVSYNEQFF
>TRBD1|TRBJ2-2|NA|TRBV6-5
TGTGCCAGCAGTTACACAGGGACAGCCGGGGAGCTGTTTTTT
CASSYTGTAGELFF
>TRBD1|TRBJ2-7|NA|TRBV14
TGTGCCAGCAGCCGAACAGGGGCCAACTACGAGCAGTACTTC
CASSRTGANYEQYF
>TRBD1|TRBJ2-1|NA|TRBV7-3
TGTGTAATGGGACAGGGCCACTCCTACAATGAGCAGTTCTTC
CVMGQGHSYNEQFF
>TRBD1|TRBJ1-1|NA|TRBV3-1/TRBV3-2
TGTGCCAGCAGCCGGTCGGACAGGGCCACTGAAGCTTTCTTT
CASSRSDRATEAFF
>NA|TRBJ1-1|NA|TRBV19
TGTGCCAGTAGTATAGGACAGCCCATGAACACTGAAGCTTTCTTT
CASSIGQPMNTEAFF